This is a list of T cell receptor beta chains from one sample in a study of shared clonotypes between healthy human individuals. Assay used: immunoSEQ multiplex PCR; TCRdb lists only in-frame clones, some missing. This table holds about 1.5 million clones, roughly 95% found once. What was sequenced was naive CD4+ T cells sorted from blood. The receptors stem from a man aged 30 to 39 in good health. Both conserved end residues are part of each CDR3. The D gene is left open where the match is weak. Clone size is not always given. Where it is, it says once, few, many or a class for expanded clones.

DNA: TGCGCCAGCAGCCAATTTCAGATTGCGGGACAGGGGGCAGGGTCCTATGGCTACACCTTC
CDR3: CASSQFQIAGQGAGSYGYTF
size: once
D: TRBD1
V: TRBV4-3
J: TRBJ1-2

DNA: TGTGCCAGCAGTTTTCTGAAACCCTCAAAAAGGCCCCGGGGACAGGCCCAACCCTCCTACGAGCAGTACTTC
CDR3: CASSFLKPSKRPRGQAQPSYEQYF
size: NA
D: TRBD1
V: TRBV28
J: TRBJ2-7

DNA: TGTGCCAGCAGCTTAGGGCGGGATACGCAGTATTTT
CDR3: CASSLGRDTQYF
size: few
D: NA
V: TRBV7-9
J: TRBJ2-3

DNA: TGTGCCAGCGGATCCTCAGGGGGTACTTGGGGCTACACCTTC
CDR3: CASGSSGGTWGYTF
size: NA
D: TRBD1
V: TRBV28
J: TRBJ1-2

DNA: TGCGCCAGCAGTCCCTCGGGACTAGAAGTGGACGAGCAGTACTTC
CDR3: CASSPSGLEVDEQYF
size: NA
D: TRBD2
V: TRBV23-1
J: TRBJ2-7

DNA: TGTGCCAGTAGTACAGAGGGACTCGATACGCAGTATTTT
CDR3: CASSTEGLDTQYF
size: NA
D: NA
V: TRBV19
J: TRBJ2-3

DNA: TGTGCCAGCAACTGGGAGGGACAGGGAGGTGTTGGCTACACCTTC
CDR3: CASNWEGQGGVGYTF
size: NA
D: TRBD1
V: TRBV28
J: TRBJ1-2

DNA: TGTGCCAGCTCACCATTGGCCGGGACAATGAATGAAAAACTGTTTTTT
CDR3: CASSPLAGTMNEKLFF
size: NA
D: NA
V: TRBV18
J: TRBJ1-4

DNA: TGTGCCAGCACCAGCCGGGGCGGGAGCGAACTCTCCTACGAGCAGTACTTC
CDR3: CASTSRGGSELSYEQYF
size: NA
D: TRBD2
V: TRBV7-2
J: TRBJ2-7

DNA: TGTGCCAGCAGTTACCTTGGCCTCACAGATACGCAGTATTTT
CDR3: CASSYLGLTDTQYF
size: NA
D: NA
V: TRBV6-5
J: TRBJ2-3

DNA: TGTGCCACCAGCAGGCGTGAATCCAATGAGCAGTTCTTC
CDR3: CATSRRESNEQFF
size: NA
D: NA
V: TRBV15
J: TRBJ2-1

DNA: TGCGCCAGCAGCAGGGACAGGGATGCCGATGGCTACACCTTC
CDR3: CASSRDRDADGYTF
size: NA
D: TRBD1
V: TRBV5-1
J: TRBJ1-2

DNA: TGTGCCAGCAGCCTGGCTACAGGAGGACTAGCGGGAGCCTACGAGCAGTACTTC
CDR3: CASSLATGGLAGAYEQYF
size: NA
D: TRBD2
V: TRBV13
J: TRBJ2-7

DNA: TGTGCCAGCAGCTTGAGGACCAATCTCTATGGCTACACCTTC
CDR3: CASSLRTNLYGYTF
size: NA
D: NA
V: TRBV5-6
J: TRBJ1-2

DNA: TGTGCCAGCTCACCACCAACTAGCGGGGTGAAAGAGACCCAGTACTTC
CDR3: CASSPPTSGVKETQYF
size: NA
D: TRBD2
V: TRBV18
J: TRBJ2-5

DNA: TGTGCCAGCTCACCGGGGAGGGATCAGCCCCAGCATTTT
CDR3: CASSPGRDQPQHF
size: NA
D: NA
V: TRBV18
J: TRBJ1-5

DNA: TGTGCCAGCAGCTTAATACACCTAGCGGGTAGCACAGATACGCAGTATTTT
CDR3: CASSLIHLAGSTDTQYF
size: NA
D: TRBD2
V: TRBV7-3
J: TRBJ2-3

DNA: TGTGCCAGCAGTTTAATGCAATCCGGGACACTTAGCAATCAGCCCCAGCATTTT
CDR3: CASSLMQSGTLSNQPQHF
size: NA
D: NA
V: TRBV5-5
J: TRBJ1-5

DNA: TGTGCCAGCAGTCAGGGGACGGCCACTGAAGCTTTCTTT
CDR3: CASSQGTATEAFF
size: NA
D: NA
V: TRBV9
J: TRBJ1-1

DNA: TGCGCCAGCAGCTTGGGGGCGGTAAGGATTGGCTACACCTTC
CDR3: CASSLGAVRIGYTF
size: NA
D: NA
V: TRBV5-1
J: TRBJ1-2

DNA: TGTGCCAGCAGCTTAGAGGTTGGGGGAGGGGTCTACAATGAGCAGTTCTTC
CDR3: CASSLEVGGGVYNEQFF
size: once
D: TRBD2
V: TRBV7-2
J: TRBJ2-1

DNA: TGCGCCAGCAGCTCGGGACAGGTCTATGGCTACACCTTC
CDR3: CASSSGQVYGYTF
size: NA
D: TRBD1
V: TRBV5-1
J: TRBJ1-2

DNA: TGTGCCAGCAGCCCCACCGGACTGAACACTGAAGCTTTCTTT
CDR3: CASSPTGLNTEAFF
size: NA
D: NA
V: TRBV9
J: TRBJ1-1

DNA: TGTGCCAGCAGCGTAGAGGTCGGACGTAGCTCCTACAATGAGCAGTTCTTC
CDR3: CASSVEVGRSSYNEQFF
size: NA
D: NA
V: TRBV9
J: TRBJ2-1

DNA: TGTGCCAGCAGTGACGGCAGAACTAACTATGGCTACACCTTC
CDR3: CASSDGRTNYGYTF
size: NA
D: NA
V: TRBV2
J: TRBJ1-2

DNA: TGCGCCAGCAGCCAAACAGGGTCTACTGGAAACACCATATATTTT
CDR3: CASSQTGSTGNTIYF
size: NA
D: NA
V: TRBV4-1
J: TRBJ1-3

DNA: TGTGCCAGCAGCTTAGCTGGCAGCCTCGAGCAGTACTTC
CDR3: CASSLAGSLEQYF
size: once
D: NA
V: TRBV7-8
J: TRBJ2-7

DNA: TGTGCCACCAGCATTCCGTCTGGAAACACCATATATTTT
CDR3: CATSIPSGNTIYF
size: NA
D: NA
V: TRBV15
J: TRBJ1-3

DNA: TGTGCCAGCAGCCGATCATTTGTGGGCTACGAGCAGTACTTC
CDR3: CASSRSFVGYEQYF
size: NA
D: NA
V: TRBV5-8
J: TRBJ2-7

DNA: TGTGCCAGCAAACTGATAGACAGCAACTATGGCTACACCTTC
CDR3: CASKLIDSNYGYTF
size: NA
D: NA
V: TRBV2
J: TRBJ1-2

DNA: TGTGCCAGCAGCTTGGAACAGGGGGTGTACAATGAGCAGTTCTTC
CDR3: CASSLEQGVYNEQFF
size: NA
D: TRBD1
V: TRBV5-4
J: TRBJ2-1

DNA: TGTGCCATCAGTGGAGGGGGAGGGCCTTTCGATGAGCAGTTCTTC
CDR3: CAISGGGGPFDEQFF
size: NA
D: NA
V: TRBV10-3
J: TRBJ2-1

DNA: TGTGCCACCAGCAGAGACCCGCGGACTAGCGGGAGAGAGTACAATGAGCAGTTCTTC
CDR3: CATSRDPRTSGREYNEQFF
size: NA
D: TRBD2
V: TRBV15
J: TRBJ2-1